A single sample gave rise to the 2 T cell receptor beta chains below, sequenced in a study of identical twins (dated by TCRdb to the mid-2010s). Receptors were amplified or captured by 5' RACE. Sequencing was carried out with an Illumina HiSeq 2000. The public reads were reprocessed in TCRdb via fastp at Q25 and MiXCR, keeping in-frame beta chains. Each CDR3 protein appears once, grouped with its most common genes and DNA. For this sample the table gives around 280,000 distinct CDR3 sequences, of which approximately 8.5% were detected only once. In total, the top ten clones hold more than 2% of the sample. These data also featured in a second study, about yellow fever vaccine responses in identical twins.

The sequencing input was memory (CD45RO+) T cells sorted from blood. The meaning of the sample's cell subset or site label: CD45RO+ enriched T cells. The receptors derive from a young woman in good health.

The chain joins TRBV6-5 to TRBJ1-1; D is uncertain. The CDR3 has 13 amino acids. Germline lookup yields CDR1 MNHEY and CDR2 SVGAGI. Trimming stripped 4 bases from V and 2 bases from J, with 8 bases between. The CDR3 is CASSFTANTEAFF. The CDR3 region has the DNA TGTGCCAGCAGTTTCACAGCAAACACTGAAGCTTTCTTT.

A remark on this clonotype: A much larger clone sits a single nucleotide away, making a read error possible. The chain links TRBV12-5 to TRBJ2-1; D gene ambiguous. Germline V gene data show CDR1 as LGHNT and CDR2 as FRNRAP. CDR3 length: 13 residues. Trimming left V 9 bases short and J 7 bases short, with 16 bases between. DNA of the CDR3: TGTGCTAGAGGGCTAAACATTCCTAATGAGCAGTTCTTC. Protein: CARGLNIPNEQFF.